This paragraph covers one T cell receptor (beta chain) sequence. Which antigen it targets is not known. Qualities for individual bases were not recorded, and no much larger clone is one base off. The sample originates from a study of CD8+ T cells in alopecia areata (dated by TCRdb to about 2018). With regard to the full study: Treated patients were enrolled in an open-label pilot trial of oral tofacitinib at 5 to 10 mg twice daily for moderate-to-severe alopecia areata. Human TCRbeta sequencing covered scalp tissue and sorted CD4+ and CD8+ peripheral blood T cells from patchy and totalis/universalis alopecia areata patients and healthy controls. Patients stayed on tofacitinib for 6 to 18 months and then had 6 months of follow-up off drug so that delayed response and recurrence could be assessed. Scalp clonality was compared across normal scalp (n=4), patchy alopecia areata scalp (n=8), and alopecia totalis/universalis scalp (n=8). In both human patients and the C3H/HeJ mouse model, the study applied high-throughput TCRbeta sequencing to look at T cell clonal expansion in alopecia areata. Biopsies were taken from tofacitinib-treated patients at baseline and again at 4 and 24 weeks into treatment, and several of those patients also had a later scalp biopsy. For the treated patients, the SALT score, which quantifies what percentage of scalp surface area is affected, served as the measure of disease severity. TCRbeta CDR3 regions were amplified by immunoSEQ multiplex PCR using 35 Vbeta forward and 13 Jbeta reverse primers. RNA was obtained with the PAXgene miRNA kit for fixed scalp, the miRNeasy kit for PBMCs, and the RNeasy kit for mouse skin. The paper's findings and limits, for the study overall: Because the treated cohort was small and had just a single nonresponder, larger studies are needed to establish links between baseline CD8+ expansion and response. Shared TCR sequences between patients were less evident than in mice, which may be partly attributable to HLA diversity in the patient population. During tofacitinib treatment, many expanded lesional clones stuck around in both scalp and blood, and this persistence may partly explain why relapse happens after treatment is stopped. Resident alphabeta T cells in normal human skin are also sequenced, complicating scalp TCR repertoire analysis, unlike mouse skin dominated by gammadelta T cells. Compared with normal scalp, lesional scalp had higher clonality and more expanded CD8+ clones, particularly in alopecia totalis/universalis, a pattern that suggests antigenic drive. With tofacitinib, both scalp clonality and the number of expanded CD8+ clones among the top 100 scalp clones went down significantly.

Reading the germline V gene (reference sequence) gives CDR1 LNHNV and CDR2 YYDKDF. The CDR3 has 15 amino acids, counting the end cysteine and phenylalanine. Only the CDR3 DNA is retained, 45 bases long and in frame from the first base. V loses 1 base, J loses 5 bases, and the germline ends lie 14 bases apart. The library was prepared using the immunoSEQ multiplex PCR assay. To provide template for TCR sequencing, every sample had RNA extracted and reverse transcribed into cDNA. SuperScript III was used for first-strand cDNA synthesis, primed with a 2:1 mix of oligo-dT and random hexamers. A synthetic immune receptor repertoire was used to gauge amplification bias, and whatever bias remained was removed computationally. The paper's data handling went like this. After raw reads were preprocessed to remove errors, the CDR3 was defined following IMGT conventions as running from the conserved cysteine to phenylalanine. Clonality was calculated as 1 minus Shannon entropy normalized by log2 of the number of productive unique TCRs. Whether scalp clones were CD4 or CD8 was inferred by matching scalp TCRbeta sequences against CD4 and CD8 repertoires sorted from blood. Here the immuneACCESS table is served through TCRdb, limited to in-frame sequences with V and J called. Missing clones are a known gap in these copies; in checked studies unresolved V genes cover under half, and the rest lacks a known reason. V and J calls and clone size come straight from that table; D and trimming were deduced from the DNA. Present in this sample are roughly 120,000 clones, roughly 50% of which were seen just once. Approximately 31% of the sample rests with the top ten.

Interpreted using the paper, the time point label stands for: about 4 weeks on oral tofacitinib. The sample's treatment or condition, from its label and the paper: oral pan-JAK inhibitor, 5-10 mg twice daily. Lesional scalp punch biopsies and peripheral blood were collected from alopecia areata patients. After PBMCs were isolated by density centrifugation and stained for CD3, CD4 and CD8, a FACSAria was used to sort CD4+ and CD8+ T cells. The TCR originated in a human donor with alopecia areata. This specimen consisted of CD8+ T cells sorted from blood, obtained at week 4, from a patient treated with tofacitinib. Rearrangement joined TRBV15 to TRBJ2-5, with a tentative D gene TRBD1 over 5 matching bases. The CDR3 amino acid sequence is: CATSRGAGSKETQYF. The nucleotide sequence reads TGTGCCACCAGCAGAGGGGCAGGGTCAAAGGAGACCCAGTACTTC.